Listed below are T cell receptor beta chains from one sample, sequenced in a study of cytomegalovirus exposure and HLA in healthy donors. Sequencing was performed with immunoSEQ multiplex PCR; in TCRdb, only in-frame clones are kept and a portion is missing. The data hold some 220,000 clones, with 78% observed a single time. Sequencing was done on a sample of PBMCs. The receptors shown here come from a boy between 10 and 17 years old in good health and CMV-seronegative. Each CDR3 is given with its conserved first and last residue. A D gene is named only where the DNA matches it firmly. Size is omitted from some rows. Given values are once, few, many or a class for expanded clones.

j_call,clone_size,d_call,v_call,cdr3_aa,cdr3_nt
TRBJ1-1,.,.,TRBV5-4,CASRLGVNTEAFF,TGTGCCAGCAGACTCGGAGTGAACACTGAAGCTTTCTTT
TRBJ1-6,.,.,TRBV6-5,CASSWSKYNSPLHF,TGTGCCAGCAGTTGGTCTAAATATAATTCACCCCTCCACTTT
TRBJ1-1,once,TRBD1,TRBV30,CAWWTGDRLNTEAFF,TGTGCCTGGTGGACCGGGGACAGACTGAACACTGAAGCTTTCTTT
TRBJ1-6,.,.,TRBV5-6,CASSIDRLSPLHF,TGTGCCAGCAGCATTGACAGGCTTTCACCCCTCCACTTT
TRBJ2-7,few,.,TRBV5-1,CASSLYGEEGHEQYF,TGCGCCAGCAGCTTGTATGGAGAGGAGGGTCACGAGCAGTACTTC
TRBJ2-7,.,.,TRBV6-5,CASSYVVGSYEQYF,TGTGCCAGCAGTTATGTTGTGGGGAGCTACGAGCAGTACTTC
TRBJ2-7,.,TRBD1,TRBV14,CASRRRTGEHEQYF,TGTGCCAGCAGGCGCCGGACAGGGGAACACGAGCAGTACTTC
TRBJ2-3,.,TRBD1,TRBV5-1,CASSLAEGQRTDTQYF,TGCGCCAGCAGCTTGGCCGAGGGACAGCGCACAGATACGCAGTATTTT
TRBJ2-3,.,TRBD1,TRBV7-3,CASSLSGGDTQYF,TGTGCCAGCAGCTTATCAGGGGGAGATACGCAGTATTTT
TRBJ2-1,.,.,TRBV2,CATNHRKTSNEQFF,TGTGCCACCAATCACAGGAAGACTTCCAATGAGCAGTTCTTC
TRBJ2-3,.,.,TRBV5-1,CASSLQGTLYTDTQYF,TGCGCCAGCAGCTTGCAGGGAACCTTATACACAGATACGCAGTATTTT
TRBJ1-3,.,.,TRBV10-3,CAISEGGNSGNTIYF,TGTGCCATCAGTGAGGGGGGCAACTCTGGAAACACCATATATTTT
TRBJ1-1,.,.,TRBV19,CASSFSLNTEAFF,TGTGCCAGTAGTTTTTCTTTGAACACTGAAGCTTTCTTT
TRBJ1-3,few,.,TRBV10-3,CAIKGGCSGNTIYF,TGTGCCATCAAAGGCGGGTGCTCTGGAAACACCATATATTTT
TRBJ1-2,.,.,TRBV27,CASSFGGAGYTF,TGTGCCAGCAGTTTCGGCGGGGCGGGCTACACCTTC
TRBJ2-6,.,.,TRBV25-1,CASRAGALSGANVLTF,TGTGCCAGCCGCGCGGGGGCCCTCTCTGGGGCCAACGTCCTGACTTTC
TRBJ1-2,.,TRBD1,TRBV6-6,CASSVRDRGLGGYTF,TGTGCCAGCAGCGTCCGGGACAGGGGCCTGGGAGGCTACACCTTC
TRBJ1-5,.,.,TRBV19,CASSIWTAQDDQPQHF,TGTGCCAGTAGTATATGGACAGCACAAGATGATCAGCCCCAGCATTTT
TRBJ2-1,.,TRBD2,TRBV7-2,CASSLVPGRINNEQFF,TGTGCCAGCAGCTTAGTACCCGGGAGGATAAACAATGAGCAGTTCTTC
TRBJ2-1,.,TRBD2,TRBV9,CASNGASGESSYNEQFF,TGTGCCAGCAACGGAGCTAGCGGGGAAAGCTCCTACAATGAGCAGTTCTTC
TRBJ2-7,.,TRBD2,TRBV6-1,CASRRALAGGNEQYF,TGTGCCAGCAGGAGAGCACTAGCGGGGGGCAACGAGCAGTACTTC
TRBJ1-3,.,.,TRBV9,CASSQGTSGNTIYF,TGTGCCAGCAGTCAGGGGACCTCTGGAAACACCATATATTTT
TRBJ2-2,.,TRBD2,TRBV6-1,CASSGLLAGAPGELFF,TGTGCCAGCAGTGGGCTTCTAGCGGGGGCCCCTGGCGAGCTGTTTTTT
TRBJ1-2,.,TRBD1,TRBV7-8,CASSLATGAQANYGYTF,TGTGCCAGCAGCTTAGCAACAGGGGCCCAAGCTAACTATGGCTACACCTTC
TRBJ2-5,few,.,TRBV2,CASSGAGRETQYF,TGTGCCAGCAGTGGGGCAGGGAGGGAGACCCAGTACTTC
TRBJ2-1,.,.,TRBV9,CASSFRGNEQFF,TGTGCCAGCAGCTTCAGGGGAAATGAGCAGTTCTTC
TRBJ2-7,few,TRBD1,TRBV6-5,CASSYRSGQTYEQYF,TGTGCCAGCAGTTATCGATCGGGACAGACCTACGAGCAGTACTTC
TRBJ1-5,.,TRBD1,TRBV30,CAWGQGQYQPQHF,TGTGCCTGGGGACAGGGGCAGTATCAGCCCCAGCATTTT
TRBJ1-6,.,.,TRBV7-2,CASSFGRGGPLNSPLHF,TGTGCCAGCAGCTTTGGACGAGGGGGTCCCCTTAATTCACCCCTCCACTTT
TRBJ1-1,.,TRBD1,TRBV18,CASSLRQGNTEAFF,TGTGCCAGCTCACTAAGACAGGGAAACACTGAAGCTTTCTTT
TRBJ1-1,.,.,TRBV6-1,CASTQSSAEEAFF,TGTGCCAGCACCCAATCTTCCGCGGAAGAAGCTTTCTTT
TRBJ1-2,.,TRBD1,TRBV4-1,CASSQSAGGVRGYTF,TGCGCCAGCAGCCAATCGGCAGGGGGAGTCAGGGGCTACACCTTC
TRBJ2-1,once,TRBD2,TRBV5-5,CASSFFLGPREGNEQFF,TGTGCCAGCAGCTTTTTCCTTGGTCCCAGGGAGGGCAATGAGCAGTTCTTC
TRBJ2-2,.,.,TRBV4-1,CASSHGKGQSNTGELFF,TGCGCCAGCAGCCACGGGAAAGGACAGTCGAACACCGGGGAGCTGTTTTTT
TRBJ2-7,few,TRBD2,TRBV4-1,CASSPRAPGSGNEQYF,TGCGCCAGCAGCCCCCGGGCGCCCGGGAGCGGGAACGAGCAGTACTTC
TRBJ1-4,.,TRBD1,TRBV11-3,CASSLGSWDRDHTTNEKLFF,TGTGCCAGCAGCTTAGGGTCGTGGGACAGGGACCACACAACTAATGAAAAACTGTTTTTT
TRBJ1-2,.,.,TRBV7-2,CASSLRSGAGYTF,TGTGCCAGCAGCTTACGATCAGGGGCTGGCTACACCTTC
TRBJ2-3,.,TRBD2,TRBV9,CASSERGLAGGPNTDTQYF,TGTGCCAGCAGCGAGAGGGGACTAGCGGGGGGCCCTAACACAGATACGCAGTATTTT
TRBJ1-2,.,TRBD1,TRBV11-3,CASQGGSTYYGYTF,TGTGCCAGCCAGGGGGGTTCCACCTACTATGGCTACACCTTC
TRBJ2-3,.,.,TRBV12-1,CASSPGQPDTQYF,TGTGCCAGCAGCCCCGGTCAACCAGATACGCAGTATTTT
TRBJ2-3,.,.,TRBV7-9,CASSPRTLFTPDTQYF,TGTGCCAGCAGCCCAAGGACTCTTTTTACTCCAGATACGCAGTATTTT
TRBJ2-5,.,TRBD2,TRBV13,CASSQGLAGGAGETQYF,TGTGCCAGCAGCCAGGGACTAGCGGGGGGGGCTGGAGAGACCCAGTACTTC
TRBJ2-1,.,.,TRBV5-1,CASRAGVEGEQFF,TGCGCCAGCAGAGCCGGGGTCGAAGGTGAGCAGTTCTTC
TRBJ1-1,.,.,TRBV18,CASSPQGNTEAFF,TGTGCCAGCTCACCCCAGGGCAACACTGAAGCTTTCTTT
TRBJ2-1,.,.,TRBV6-5,CATSREKYEQFF,TGTGCCACCAGTCGCGAGAAATATGAGCAGTTCTTC
TRBJ2-7,.,.,TRBV18,CASSPQRYEQYF,TGTGCCAGCTCACCGCAGCGTTACGAGCAGTACTTC
TRBJ2-7,few,TRBD2,TRBV6-5,CASSSGLANTYEQYF,TGTGCCAGCAGTTCGGGACTAGCGAATACCTACGAGCAGTACTTC
TRBJ1-5,few,.,TRBV10-3,CAISDQEVDQPQHF,TGTGCCATCAGTGATCAGGAGGTGGATCAGCCCCAGCATTTT
TRBJ2-7,.,TRBD1,TRBV30,CAWEDRAAYEQYF,TGTGCCTGGGAAGACAGGGCCGCCTACGAGCAGTACTTC
TRBJ2-7,few,.,TRBV6-5,CASSTPGTREQYF,TGTGCCAGCAGTACCCCCGGGACACGCGAGCAGTACTTC
TRBJ2-3,.,.,TRBV6-4,CASINSGPSTDTQYF,TGTGCCAGCATCAATAGTGGGCCTAGCACAGATACGCAGTATTTT
TRBJ2-3,.,.,TRBV7-9,CASSLSYTTDTQYF,TGTGCCAGCAGCTTATCTTATACAACAGATACGCAGTATTTT
TRBJ1-2,.,TRBD1,TRBV19,CASRGLGTVLNYGYTF,TGTGCCAGTAGAGGGTTGGGGACAGTTCTTAACTATGGCTACACCTTC
TRBJ1-5,.,.,TRBV5-8,CASSPLNQPQHF,TGTGCCAGCAGCCCGCTAAATCAGCCCCAGCATTTT
TRBJ2-1,.,.,TRBV10-1,CASSESGVLEGQFF,TGCGCCAGCAGTGAGTCAGGGGTTTTGGAAGGGCAGTTCTTC
TRBJ1-1,.,.,TRBV25-1,CASSESRGSEAFF,TGTGCCAGCAGTGAATCAAGGGGGTCTGAAGCTTTCTTT
TRBJ2-5,.,TRBD2,TRBV5-1,CASSPGWGGLADRWTQYF,TGCGCCAGCAGCCCGGGGTGGGGCGGACTAGCGGATCGCTGGACCCAGTACTTC